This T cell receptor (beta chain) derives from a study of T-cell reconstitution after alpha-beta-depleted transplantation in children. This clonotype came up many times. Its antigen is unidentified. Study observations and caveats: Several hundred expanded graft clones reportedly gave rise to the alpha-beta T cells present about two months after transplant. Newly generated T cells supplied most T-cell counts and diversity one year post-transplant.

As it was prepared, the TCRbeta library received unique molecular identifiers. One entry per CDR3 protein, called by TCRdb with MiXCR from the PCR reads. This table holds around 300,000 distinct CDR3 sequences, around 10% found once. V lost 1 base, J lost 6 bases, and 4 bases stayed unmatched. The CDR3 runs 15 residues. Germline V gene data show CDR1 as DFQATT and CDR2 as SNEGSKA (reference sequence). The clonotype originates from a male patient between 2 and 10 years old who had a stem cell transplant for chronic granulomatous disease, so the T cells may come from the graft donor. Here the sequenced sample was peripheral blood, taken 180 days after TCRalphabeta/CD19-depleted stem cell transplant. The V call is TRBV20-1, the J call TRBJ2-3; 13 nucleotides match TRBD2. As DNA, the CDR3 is TGCAGTGCTAGAGGACTAGCGGGAGGTGGGGATACGCAGTATTTT. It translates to CSARGLAGGGDTQYF.